Following are 10 T cell receptor beta chains from one sample sequenced in a study of cytomegalovirus exposure and HLA in healthy donors. The PCR ran on 60 Vbeta and 13 Jbeta primers. Assay: immunoSEQ multiplex PCR; the TCRdb copy retains only in-frame clones and omits some. The sample contains about 160,000 clones, around 69% of which appear only once. Specimen: PBMCs. Receptors originate from a woman between 25 and 40 years old in good health and CMV-seronegative.

The chain carries TRBV28 and TRBJ1-2; maybe TRBD1 (6 bases). CDR1 and CDR2 (germline): MDHEN, SYDVKM. This CDR3 contains 13 residues. The V and J ends lost 3 bases and 8 bases respectively, with 13 bases between them. DNA for the CDR3: TGTGCCAGCAGTTTCGTAGGGGGTCAGGGCTACACCTTC. Its protein product is CASSFVGGQGYTF.

CDR3: CASSALGQAGWETQYF. The DNA of the CDR3 is TGTGCCAGCAGCGCCCTCGGACAGGCTGGGTGGGAGACCCAGTACTTC. The chain couples TRBV9 to TRBJ2-5; 7 bases line up with TRBD1. The CDR3 is 16 amino acids. V gave up 3 bases and J gave up 5 bases; unmatched junction bases: 13. The germline V gene encodes CDR1 SGDLS and CDR2 YYNGEE.

The rearrangement uses TRBV7-3 and TRBJ2-2; D gene ambiguous. V lost 5 bases and J 0 bases, leaving 7 bases between the germline ends. The CDR3 totals 14 residues. Germline values: CDR1 SGHTA, CDR2 FQGTGA. The CDR3 here is CASSPLANTGELFF. CDR3 DNA sequence: TGTGCCAGCAGCCCCCTTGCGAACACCGGGGAGCTGTTTTTT.

This chain uses TRBV20-1 with TRBJ2-5; possible D gene TRBD2, 5 bases. There are 11 residues in the CDR3. V lost 3 bases, J lost 7 bases, and 9 bases lay in between. CDR1 and CDR2 from the germline V gene are DFQATT and SNEGSKA (reference sequence). The CDR3: CSASRRPTQYF. In DNA, the CDR3 is TGCAGTGCTAGTAGGAGGCCGACCCAGTACTTC.

The J gene is TRBJ2-1, the V gene TRBV18; D unresolved. Trimming took 3 bases from V and 2 from J, leaving 8 bases between them. The CDR3 covers 14 residues. The germline V gene encodes CDR1 KGHSH and CDR2 LQKENI. The CDR3 nucleotides read TGTGCCAGCTCACCCCCCTCCGCCTACAATGAGCAGTTCTTC. Protein product: CASSPPSAYNEQFF.

This clone was observed a handful of times. The chain combines TRBV7-3 with TRBJ2-7; possibly TRBD2 for D (5 bases). Trimming stripped 5 bases from V and 5 bases from J, with 19 bases between. This CDR3 contains 15 residues. Germline V gives CDR1 SGHTA, CDR2 FQGTGA. The CDR3 sequence: CASSLLRGKAHEQYF. The CDR3 DNA reads TGTGCCAGCAGCCTTCTACGGGGTAAGGCTCACGAGCAGTACTTC.

J is TRBJ1-4 and V is TRBV6-1; D remains ambiguous. Germline V gives CDR1 MNHNS, CDR2 SASEGT. The CDR3 length is 13 residues. V dropped 7 bases and J dropped 4 bases, with 10 bases sitting between them. The CDR3: CASTVRYNEKLFF. The CDR3 DNA reads TGTGCCAGCACGGTACGGTATAATGAAAAACTGTTTTTT.

This clone occurred a few times. The chain recombines TRBV28 with TRBJ2-1, with TRBD2 matching 13 bases. The CDR3 spans 15 residues. J gave up 9 bases and V 4 bases, and 6 bases lay outside the gene matches. Germline V gene lookup returns CDR1 MDHEN and CDR2 SYDVKM. The CDR3 region has the DNA TGTGCCAGCAGTTCTTGGACTAGCGGGAGTTCTGAGCAGTTCTTC. Its translation: CASSSWTSGSSEQFF.

The chain combines TRBV5-4 with TRBJ1-4, with 8 bases fitting TRBD1. The V gene end was trimmed by 4 bases and the J gene end by 4 bases; junction bases not matched to a gene: 6. From germline, CDR1 is SGHNT and CDR2 YYREEE (reference sequence). The CDR3 totals 15 residues. CDR3 sequence: CASSGDRRDNEKLFF. In DNA, the CDR3 is TGTGCCAGCAGCGGGGACAGGCGGGATAATGAAAAACTGTTTTTT.

This chain joins TRBV4-3 and TRBJ2-3; perhaps TRBD1 as D (7 bases). The germline V gene encodes CDR1 LGHNA and CDR2 YSLEER. The CDR3 spans 16 residues. The V gene lost 1 base and the J gene lost 6 bases, with 17 bases spanning the gap. The DNA for the CDR3 is TGCGCCAGCAGCCAAGGTGGCGGGACAGTTCCTGATACGCAGTATTTT. This gives the protein CASSQGGGTVPDTQYF.